These T cell receptor beta chains were read from a single sample in a study of T cells in Graves' hyperthyroidism and ophthalmopathy. TCRdb ran MiXCR on the multiplex PCR reads and lists one entry per CDR3 protein. This sample has about 600,000 distinct CDR3 sequences; approximately 15% occur once, and the top ten carry less than 3.5%. Source material: blood. These receptors were collected from a woman between 35 and 50 years old with Graves' ophthalmopathy. CDR3s include the opening cysteine and the closing phenylalanine or tryptophan. Fields, in order: D gene, J gene, clone size, V gene, CDR3 protein, CDR3 DNA. The D gene is left open where the match is weak. Clone size is stated in some rows and not others, as once, few, many or a class when expanded.

D gene: -; J gene: TRBJ1-1; clone size: few; V gene: TRBV10-3; CDR3 protein: CAIRVGVGTEAFF; CDR3 DNA: TGTGCCATTAGGGTAGGCGTGGGGACTGAAGCTTTCTTT
D gene: -; J gene: TRBJ2-7; clone size: few; V gene: TRBV20-1; CDR3 protein: CSARDKTYEQYF; CDR3 DNA: TGCAGTGCTAGAGATAAGACCTACGAGCAGTACTTC
D gene: -; J gene: TRBJ2-1; clone size: many; V gene: TRBV7-2; CDR3 protein: CASSRDGDSYNEQFF; CDR3 DNA: TGTGCCAGCAGCCGCGACGGGGACTCCTACAATGAGCAGTTCTTC
D gene: -; J gene: TRBJ2-7; clone size: many; V gene: TRBV5-5; CDR3 protein: CASSPQWGSSYEQYF; CDR3 DNA: TGTGCCAGCAGCCCCCAGTGGGGGAGCTCCTACGAGCAGTACTTC
D gene: TRBD2; J gene: TRBJ2-1; clone size: -; V gene: TRBV3-1; CDR3 protein: CASSQGASGGADEQFF; CDR3 DNA: TGTGCCAGCAGCCAAGGGGCTAGCGGGGGGGCTGATGAGCAGTTCTTC
D gene: -; J gene: TRBJ2-1; clone size: many; V gene: TRBV2; CDR3 protein: CASHGTYSEQFF; CDR3 DNA: TGTGCCAGCCACGGAACCTATAGTGAGCAGTTCTTC
D gene: -; J gene: TRBJ1-5; clone size: -; V gene: TRBV7-2; CDR3 protein: CASSGGINQPQHF; CDR3 DNA: TGTGCCAGCAGTGGGGGGATTAATCAGCCCCAGCATTTT
D gene: -; J gene: TRBJ2-1; clone size: many; V gene: TRBV18; CDR3 protein: CASSPLEGNGNEQFF; CDR3 DNA: TGTGCCAGCTCACCACTGGAGGGGAATGGGAATGAGCAGTTCTTC
D gene: -; J gene: TRBJ1-1; clone size: many; V gene: TRBV29-1; CDR3 protein: CSVDARGTEAFF; CDR3 DNA: TGCAGCGTTGATGCCCGAGGGACTGAAGCTTTCTTT
D gene: -; J gene: TRBJ2-1; clone size: few; V gene: TRBV6-1; CDR3 protein: CASRYPGSMEEQFF; CDR3 DNA: TGTGCCAGCAGATATCCGGGATCTATGGAGGAGCAGTTCTTC
D gene: TRBD1; J gene: TRBJ1-4; clone size: -; V gene: TRBV11-2; CDR3 protein: CASSLRTGSHATNEKLFF; CDR3 DNA: TGTGCCAGCAGCTTGAGGACAGGAAGCCATGCAACTAATGAAAAACTGTTTTTT
D gene: -; J gene: TRBJ2-3; clone size: few; V gene: TRBV6-1; CDR3 protein: CASTLWLAASTDTQYF; CDR3 DNA: TGTGCCAGCACCCTTTGGTTGGCGGCTAGCACAGATACGCAGTATTTT
D gene: -; J gene: TRBJ1-5; clone size: many; V gene: TRBV20-1; CDR3 protein: CSARAGGNQPQHF; CDR3 DNA: TGCAGTGCGCGCGCGGGTGGCAATCAGCCCCAGCATTTT
D gene: -; J gene: TRBJ1-4; clone size: few; V gene: TRBV28; CDR3 protein: CASSFGGRGEKLFF; CDR3 DNA: TGTGCCAGCAGTTTTGGTGGGAGGGGTGAAAAACTGTTTTTT
D gene: -; J gene: TRBJ2-7; clone size: many; V gene: TRBV7-9; CDR3 protein: CASKPDLGYEQYF; CDR3 DNA: TGTGCCAGCAAACCCGACCTCGGCTACGAGCAGTACTTC
D gene: -; J gene: TRBJ2-1; clone size: -; V gene: TRBV19; CDR3 protein: CASSTLGREQFF; CDR3 DNA: TGTGCCAGTAGTACCTTGGGGCGGGAGCAGTTCTTC
D gene: -; J gene: TRBJ1-3; clone size: -; V gene: TRBV10-3; CDR3 protein: CAISESQERNTIYF; CDR3 DNA: TGTGCCATCAGTGAGTCACAGGAGAGAAACACCATATATTTT
D gene: TRBD1; J gene: TRBJ2-7; clone size: few; V gene: TRBV5-1; CDR3 protein: CASSYRQGFYEQYF; CDR3 DNA: TGCGCCAGCAGTTATCGACAGGGGTTCTACGAGCAGTACTTC
D gene: TRBD1; J gene: TRBJ2-1; clone size: many; V gene: TRBV28; CDR3 protein: CASRGSKGATHEQFF; CDR3 DNA: TGTGCCAGCAGAGGATCGAAGGGGGCAACCCATGAGCAGTTCTTC
D gene: -; J gene: TRBJ2-1; clone size: many; V gene: TRBV6-2/TRBV6-3; CDR3 protein: CASSNPSVLSYNEQFF; CDR3 DNA: TGTGCCAGCAGTAACCCGAGTGTCCTCTCCTACAATGAGCAGTTCTTC